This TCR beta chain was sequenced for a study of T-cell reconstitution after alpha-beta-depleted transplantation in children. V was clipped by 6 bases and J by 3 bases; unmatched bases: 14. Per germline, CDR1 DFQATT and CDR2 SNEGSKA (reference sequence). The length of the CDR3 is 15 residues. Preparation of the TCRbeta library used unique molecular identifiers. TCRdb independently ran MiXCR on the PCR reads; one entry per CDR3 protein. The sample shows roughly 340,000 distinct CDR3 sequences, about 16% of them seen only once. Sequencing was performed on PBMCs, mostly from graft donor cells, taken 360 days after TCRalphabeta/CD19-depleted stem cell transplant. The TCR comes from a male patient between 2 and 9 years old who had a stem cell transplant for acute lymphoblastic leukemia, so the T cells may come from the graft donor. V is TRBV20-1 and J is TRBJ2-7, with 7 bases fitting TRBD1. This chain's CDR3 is CSADLQGPLYYEQYF. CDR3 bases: TGCAGTGCCGACCTACAGGGGCCCCTTTACTACGAGCAGTACTTC.